A selection of T cell receptor beta chains follows, all from one sample in a study of T cell responses to AZD1222 COVID-19 vaccine. Clones were read by immunoSEQ multiplex PCR, and TCRdb kept only the in-frame ones, dropping some. The sample comprises over 95,000 clones, approximately 91% of which are singletons, and roughly 4.5% rests with the top ten. The sample was peripheral blood, taken on day 0 of AZD1222 vaccination. The receptors here all came from an adult in good health. Both conserved end residues are part of each CDR3. D genes are given only for firm matches. Some rows have no size entry. The others give once, few or many, or a class for an expanded clone.

V gene	clone size	J gene	D gene	CDR3 DNA	CDR3 protein
TRBV6-6	-	TRBJ2-3	-	TGTGCCAGCAGTTACATGGACAGCTCCACAGATACGCAGTATTTT	CASSYMDSSTDTQYF
TRBV7-9	-	TRBJ2-7	-	TGTGCCAGCAGCCCGGAGGGGCTAGATTCCTACGAGCAGTACTTC	CASSPEGLDSYEQYF
TRBV30	-	TRBJ2-1	TRBD2	TGTGCCTGGAGTGTACTATTCTTTATGGGGGGGAGGTATGAGCAGTTCTTC	CAWSVLFFMGGRYEQFF
TRBV2	-	TRBJ1-6	TRBD1	TGTGCCAGCAGTGAGGAGGGGGCCTCAGTAGGATCACCCCTCCACTTT	CASSEEGASVGSPLHF
TRBV7-2	-	TRBJ1-3	-	TGTGCCAGCAGCTTTGGGCAGGGGTCTGGAAACACCATATATTTT	CASSFGQGSGNTIYF
TRBV3-1/TRBV3-2	-	TRBJ1-5	-	TGTGCCAGCAGCCCGGGTCGGAGCAATCAGCCCCAGCATTTT	CASSPGRSNQPQHF
TRBV6-5	-	TRBJ1-4	-	TGTGCCAGCAGTTACTCAGCCAGGCGAAAGTTTGGAAAACTGTTTTTT	CASSYSARRKFGKLFF
TRBV28	-	TRBJ1-2	TRBD1	TGTGCCAGCAGTGACGGACAGGGGGCGCTTAACTATGGCTACACCTTC	CASSDGQGALNYGYTF
TRBV3-1/TRBV3-2	-	TRBJ2-5	-	TGTGCCAGCAGCCAAGATACTTCCCGATGGACCCAGTACTTC	CASSQDTSRWTQYF
TRBV3-1/TRBV3-2	-	TRBJ1-1	-	TGTGCCAGCAGCCTTAACAATCGGGGGACTGAAGCTTTCTTT	CASSLNNRGTEAFF
TRBV5-1	few	TRBJ2-7	-	TGCGCCAGCAGCTTGGAAGCAGGGTTCGAGCAGTACTTC	CASSLEAGFEQYF
TRBV10-3	once	TRBJ1-1	TRBD1	TGTGCCATCAGTCCGACAGGGAACATGGATGAAGCTTTCTTT	CAISPTGNMDEAFF
TRBV6-5	-	TRBJ1-5	-	TGTGCCAGCAGTTACTTAGGAGGGAATCAGCCCCAGCATTTT	CASSYLGGNQPQHF
TRBV27	-	TRBJ1-4	-	TGTGCCAGCAGTCGGACAGTTATCTTTGAAAAACTGTTTTTT	CASSRTVIFEKLFF
TRBV27	-	TRBJ2-3	TRBD2	TGTGCCAGCAGTCCCCGGGGGGGCCGCACAGATACGCAGTATTTT	CASSPRGGRTDTQYF
TRBV7-2	-	TRBJ1-4	TRBD1	TGTGCCAGCTTGGGGACAGAAGGAGATGAAAAACTGTTTTTT	CASLGTEGDEKLFF
TRBV9	-	TRBJ2-3	-	TGTGCCAGCAGCGTAGGAGGGGGGCCGCAAGCGGATACGCAGTATTTT	CASSVGGGPQADTQYF
TRBV6-6	once	TRBJ1-1	TRBD1	TGTGCCAGCACCCGACAGGGACAGAACACTGAAGCTTTCTTT	CASTRQGQNTEAFF
TRBV6-4	-	TRBJ1-2	-	TGTGCCAGCAGGGGCAAAACAGGCGGTGGCTACACCTTC	CASRGKTGGGYTF
TRBV12-3/TRBV12-4	-	TRBJ1-1	-	TGTGCCAGCATATCGAGCGAGAACACTGAAGCTTTCTTT	CASISSENTEAFF
TRBV2	-	TRBJ1-2	-	TGTGCCAGCAGAACAGGATCCATATCGGCCTATGGCTACACCTTC	CASRTGSISAYGYTF
TRBV5-4	-	TRBJ2-4	TRBD1	TGTGCCAGCAGCGTCACAGGGGTTGGGGGCATTCAGTACTTC	CASSVTGVGGIQYF
TRBV20-1	-	TRBJ1-2	-	TGCAGTGCTAACAGGGATGGCTACACCTTC	CSANRDGYTF
TRBV7-2	-	TRBJ2-5	-	TGTGCCAGCAGCCCAACTAGGGGGGAGACCCAGTACTTC	CASSPTRGETQYF
TRBV7-6	-	TRBJ1-4	-	TGTGCCAGCAGCTCTCCCGGGGGGGCTAATGAAAAACTGTTTTTT	CASSSPGGANEKLFF
TRBV6-2/TRBV6-3	-	TRBJ1-1	-	TGTGCCAGCAGTTCAGGACAGCCTGAAGCTTTCTTT	CASSSGQPEAFF
TRBV19	-	TRBJ1-2	-	TGTGCCAGTATTAGGCGGGGATCTAACTATGGCTACACCTTC	CASIRRGSNYGYTF
TRBV18	-	TRBJ1-5	TRBD1	TGTGCCAGCTCACCAGTTGGCGGACAGGGCTATCAGCCCCAGCATTTT	CASSPVGGQGYQPQHF
TRBV5-1	-	TRBJ2-3	-	TGCGCCAGCAGCACGGGGACAAGCACAGATACGCAGTATTTT	CASSTGTSTDTQYF
TRBV7-9	-	TRBJ1-2	-	TGTGCCAGCAGCTTAGCCAGGGACAACTATGGCTACACCTTC	CASSLARDNYGYTF
TRBV5-4	-	TRBJ1-3	-	TGTGCCAGCAGCCGGGGCGGAGCGGGGGCTGTAGGAAACACCATATATTTT	CASSRGGAGAVGNTIYF
TRBV11-2	-	TRBJ2-7	TRBD2	TGTGCCAGCAGCTTAAGGAGGAAAAACGAGCGGGGACCTTCCTACGAGCAGTACTTC	CASSLRRKNERGPSYEQYF
TRBV5-3	-	TRBJ1-5	-	TGTGCCAGAAGCTCCAAGCCATGGGTGAGCTTCAATCAGCCCCAGCATTTT	CARSSKPWVSFNQPQHF
TRBV9	-	TRBJ1-1	-	TGTGCCAGCAGCGTAGGTCAGACTAACACTGAAGCTTTCTTT	CASSVGQTNTEAFF
TRBV7-3	-	TRBJ2-7	TRBD1	TGTGCCAGCAGCTCAACAGGGGGCTGGTACGAGCAGTACTTC	CASSSTGGWYEQYF
TRBV5-1	-	TRBJ1-4	-	TGCGCCAGCAGCTCGAACCATGGAGGCGAGGGTGAAAAACTGTTTTTT	CASSSNHGGEGEKLFF
TRBV9	-	TRBJ1-2	-	TGTGCCAGCAGCGTAGGAGACACTAACTATGGCTACACCTTC	CASSVGDTNYGYTF
TRBV7-2	-	TRBJ1-5	-	TGTGCCAGCAGCTTTAGCGGGGATCAGCCCCAGCATTTT	CASSFSGDQPQHF
TRBV30	-	TRBJ2-7	TRBD2	TGTGCCCCCGGGGACTACCACGAGCAGTACTTC	CAPGDYHEQYF
TRBV25-1	-	TRBJ1-5	-	TGTGCCAGCAACGGTCCAGGGATGAATCAGCCCCAGCATTTT	CASNGPGMNQPQHF